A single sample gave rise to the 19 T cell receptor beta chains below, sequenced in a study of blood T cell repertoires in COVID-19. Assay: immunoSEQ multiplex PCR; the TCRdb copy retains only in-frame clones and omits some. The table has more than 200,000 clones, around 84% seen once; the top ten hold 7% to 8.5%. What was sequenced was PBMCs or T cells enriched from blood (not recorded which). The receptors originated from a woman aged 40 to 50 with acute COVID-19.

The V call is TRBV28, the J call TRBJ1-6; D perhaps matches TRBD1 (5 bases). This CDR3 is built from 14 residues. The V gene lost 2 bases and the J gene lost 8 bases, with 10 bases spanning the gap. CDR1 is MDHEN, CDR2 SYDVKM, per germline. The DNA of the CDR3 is TGTGCCAGCAGTTTAGGAGGGGTCGATTCACCCCTCCACTTT. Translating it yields CASSLGGVDSPLHF. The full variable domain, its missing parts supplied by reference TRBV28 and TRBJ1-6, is DVKVTQSSRYLVKRTGEKVFLECVQDMDHENMFWYRQDPGLGLRLIYFSYDVKMKEKGDIPEGYSVSREKKERFSLILESASTNQTSMYLCASSLGGVDSPLHFGNGTRLTVT.

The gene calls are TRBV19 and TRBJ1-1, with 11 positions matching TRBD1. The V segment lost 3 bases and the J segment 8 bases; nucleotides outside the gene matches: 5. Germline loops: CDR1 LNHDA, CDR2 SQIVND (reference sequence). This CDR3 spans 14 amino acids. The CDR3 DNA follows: TGTGCCAGTAGTATCAGGACAGGGGGCTCGGAAGCTTTCTTT. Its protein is CASSIRTGGSEAFF.

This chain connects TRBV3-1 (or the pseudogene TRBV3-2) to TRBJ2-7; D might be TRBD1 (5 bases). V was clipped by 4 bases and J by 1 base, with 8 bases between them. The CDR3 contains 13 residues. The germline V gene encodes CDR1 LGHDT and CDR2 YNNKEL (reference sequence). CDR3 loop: CASSRGRSYEQYF. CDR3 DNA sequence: TGTGCCAGCAGCCGGGGCCGTTCCTACGAGCAGTACTTC.

CDR3 amino acids: CAWRLQATNEKLFF. The CDR3 nucleotides are TGTGCCTGGAGACTTCAAGCAACTAATGAAAAACTGTTTTTT. This rearrangement joins TRBV30 to TRBJ1-4, with D uncertain. The CDR3 contains 14 residues. V was shortened by 3 bases and J by 0 bases, with 8 bases between the two germline ends. Germline CDR1 and CDR2: GTSNPN and SVGIG (reference sequence).

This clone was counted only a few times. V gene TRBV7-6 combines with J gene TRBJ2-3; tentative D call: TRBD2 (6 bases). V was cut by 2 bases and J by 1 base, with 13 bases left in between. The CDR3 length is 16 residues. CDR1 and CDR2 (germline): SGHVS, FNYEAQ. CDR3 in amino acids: CASSLSASAGTDTQYF. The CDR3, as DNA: TGTGCCAGCAGCTTATCGGCTAGCGCGGGCACAGATACGCAGTATTTT.

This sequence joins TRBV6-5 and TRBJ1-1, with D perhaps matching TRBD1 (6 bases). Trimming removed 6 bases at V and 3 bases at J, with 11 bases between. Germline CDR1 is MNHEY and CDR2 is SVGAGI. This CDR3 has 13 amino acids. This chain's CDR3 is CASRNRVDTEAFF. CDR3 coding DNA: TGTGCCAGCAGGAACAGGGTAGACACTGAAGCTTTCTTT.

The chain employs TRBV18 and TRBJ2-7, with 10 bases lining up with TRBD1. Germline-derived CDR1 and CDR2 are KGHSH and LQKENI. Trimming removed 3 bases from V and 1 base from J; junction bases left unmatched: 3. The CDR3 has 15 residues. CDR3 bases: TGTGCCAGCTCACCTGGGACAGGGGCATCCTACGAGCAGTACTTC. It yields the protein CASSPGTGASYEQYF. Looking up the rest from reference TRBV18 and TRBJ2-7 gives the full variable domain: NAGVMQNPRHLVRRRGQEARLRCSPMKGHSHVYWYRQLPEEGLKFMVYLQKENIIDESGMPKERFSAEFPKEGPSILRIQQVVRGDSAAYFCASSPGTGASYEQYFGPGTRLTVT.

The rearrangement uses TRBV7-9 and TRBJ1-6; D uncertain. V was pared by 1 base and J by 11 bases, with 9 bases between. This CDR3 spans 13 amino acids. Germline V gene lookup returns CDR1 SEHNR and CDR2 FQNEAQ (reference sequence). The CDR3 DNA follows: TGTGCCAGCAGCTTAGTCGGAGGACCACCCCTCCACTTT. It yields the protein CASSLVGGPPLHF.

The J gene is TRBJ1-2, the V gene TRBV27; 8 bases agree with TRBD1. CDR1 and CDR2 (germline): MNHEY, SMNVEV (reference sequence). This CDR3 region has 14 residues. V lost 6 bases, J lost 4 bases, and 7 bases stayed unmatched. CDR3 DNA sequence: TGTGCCAGCAGACTGACAGGGGCCGTCTATGGCTACACCTTC. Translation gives CASRLTGAVYGYTF.

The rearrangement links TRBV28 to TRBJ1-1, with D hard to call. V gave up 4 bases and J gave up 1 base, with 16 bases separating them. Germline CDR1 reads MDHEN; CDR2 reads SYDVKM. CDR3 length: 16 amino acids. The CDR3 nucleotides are TGTGCCAGCAGTTCCGAAAAAACGGTTAGGAACACTGAAGCTTTCTTT. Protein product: CASSSEKTVRNTEAFF.

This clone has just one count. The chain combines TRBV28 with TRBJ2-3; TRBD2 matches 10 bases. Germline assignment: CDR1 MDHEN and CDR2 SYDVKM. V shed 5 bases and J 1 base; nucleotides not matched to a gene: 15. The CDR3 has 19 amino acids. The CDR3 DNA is TGTGCCAGCAGTCCACCACCCCCTTTAGCGGGAGGACGCACAGATACGCAGTATTTT. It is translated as CASSPPPPLAGGRTDTQYF.

CDR3 in DNA: TGTGCCATCAGTTATCTAAGGGGGCGCGACACTGAAGCTTTCTTT. Translated: CAISYLRGRDTEAFF. The chain links TRBV10-3 to TRBJ1-1, with 7 bases matching TRBD1. CDR3 length equals 15 residues. J gave up 3 bases and V 5 bases, and 9 bases lay outside the gene matches. The germline CDR1 and CDR2 sequences are ENHRY and SYGVKD.

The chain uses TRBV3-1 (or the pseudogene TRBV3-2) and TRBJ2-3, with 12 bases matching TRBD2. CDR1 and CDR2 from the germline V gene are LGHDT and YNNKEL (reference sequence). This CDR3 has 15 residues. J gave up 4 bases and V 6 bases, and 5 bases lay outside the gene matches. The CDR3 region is CASRTTSGSADTQYF. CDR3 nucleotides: TGTGCCAGCAGAACGACTAGCGGGAGCGCAGATACGCAGTATTTT.

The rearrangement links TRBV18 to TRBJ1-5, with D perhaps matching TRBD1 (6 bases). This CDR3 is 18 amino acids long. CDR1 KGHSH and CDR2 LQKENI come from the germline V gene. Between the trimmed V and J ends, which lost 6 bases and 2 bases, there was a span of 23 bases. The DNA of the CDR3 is TGTGCCAGCTCCCATAGGGGGAGAGCAGGGGTTGGCAATCAGCCCCAGCATTTT. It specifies CASSHRGRAGVGNQPQHF.

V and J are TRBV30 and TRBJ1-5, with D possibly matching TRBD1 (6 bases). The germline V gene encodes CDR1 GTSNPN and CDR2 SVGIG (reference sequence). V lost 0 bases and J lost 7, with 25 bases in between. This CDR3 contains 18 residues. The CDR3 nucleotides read TGTGCCTGGAGTGTAAAATTGGGGAGACGCAGGGGATGGCAGCCCCAGCATTTT. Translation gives CAWSVKLGRRRGWQPQHF.

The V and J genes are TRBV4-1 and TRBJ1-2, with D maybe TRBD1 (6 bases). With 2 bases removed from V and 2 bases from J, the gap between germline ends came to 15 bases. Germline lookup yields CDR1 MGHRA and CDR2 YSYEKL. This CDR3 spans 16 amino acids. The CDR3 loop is CASSQNTGQKNYGYTF. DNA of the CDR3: TGCGCCAGCAGCCAAAACACGGGACAAAAAAACTATGGCTACACCTTC.

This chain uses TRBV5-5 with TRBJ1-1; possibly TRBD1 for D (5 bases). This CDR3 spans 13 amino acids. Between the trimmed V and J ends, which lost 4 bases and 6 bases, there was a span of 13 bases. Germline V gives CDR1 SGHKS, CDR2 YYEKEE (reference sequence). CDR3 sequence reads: CASSQDITPEAFF. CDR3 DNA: TGTGCCAGCAGCCAGGACATTACCCCTGAAGCTTTCTTT.

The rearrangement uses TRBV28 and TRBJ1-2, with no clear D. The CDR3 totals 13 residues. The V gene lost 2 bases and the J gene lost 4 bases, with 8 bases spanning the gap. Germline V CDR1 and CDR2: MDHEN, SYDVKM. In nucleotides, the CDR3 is TGTGCCAGCAGTTTACGTAACAGCTATGGCTACACCTTC. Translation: CASSLRNSYGYTF.

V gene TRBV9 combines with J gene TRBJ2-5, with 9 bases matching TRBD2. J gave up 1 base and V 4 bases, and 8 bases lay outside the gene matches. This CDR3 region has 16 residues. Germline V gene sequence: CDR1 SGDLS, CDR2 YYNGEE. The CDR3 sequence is CASSPGIAGVQETQYF. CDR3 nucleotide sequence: TGTGCCAGCAGCCCCGGTATAGCGGGGGTCCAAGAGACCCAGTACTTC.